The next 20 T cell receptor beta chains were all read from a single sample in a study of Ad26.COV2.S vaccination and SARS-CoV-2 variants. Sample treatment: 15 to 20 received Ad26.COV2.S at low or high dose, single or two shots; several received placebo; per-sample allocation not given. Specimen acquisition occurred on day 63 following the initial vaccine or placebo injection. Sequencing was performed with immunoSEQ multiplex PCR; in TCRdb, only in-frame clones are kept and a portion is missing. Of about 370,000 clones listed, about 89% are singletons. The source material was peripheral blood, sampled in a trial of Ad26.COV2.S vaccine versus placebo. These TCRs come from a person aged 18-60 years who received the Ad26.COV2.S COVID-19 vaccine or a placebo.

V is TRBV7-6 and J is TRBJ2-2; a weak D match, TRBD1 (6 bases). This CDR3 spans 17 amino acids. Germline V CDR1 and CDR2: SGHVS, FNYEAQ. V gave up 0 bases and J gave up 7 bases, with 18 bases separating them. In nucleotides, the CDR3 is TGTGCCAGCAGCTTAGCGTCGTCTGGGGGCCTGAGCGGGGAGCTGTTTTTT. This encodes CASSLASSGGLSGELFF.

The chain uses TRBV9 and TRBJ1-1; D is perhaps TRBD1 (5 bases). CDR1 is SGDLS and CDR2 is YYNGEE in the germline V gene. The CDR3 totals 14 residues. Trimming removed 0 bases from V and 7 bases from J, with 13 bases in between. CDR3 in amino acids: CASSVGGRRVEAFF. For the CDR3, the DNA is TGTGCCAGCAGCGTAGGGGGGAGGAGGGTTGAAGCTTTCTTT.

The chain joins TRBV7-9 to TRBJ2-1; no definite D call. Germline CDR1 and CDR2: SEHNR and FQNEAQ (reference sequence). This CDR3 has 12 residues. V lost 4 bases, J lost 9 bases, and 10 bases lay in between. The CDR3 DNA follows: TGTGCCAGCAGCTCCCCGTGGGGTGAGCAGTTCTTC. Amino acid sequence: CASSSPWGEQFF.

DNA for the CDR3: TGTGCCAGCAGTTCCTACAGAAATGAAAAACTGTTTTTT. Amino acid sequence: CASSSYRNEKLFF. V usage is TRBV6-6 and J usage is TRBJ1-4; D gene ambiguous. CDR1 is MNHNY and CDR2 is SVGAGI in the germline V gene (reference sequence). V shed 4 bases and J shed 5 bases, with 8 bases lying between them. The length of the CDR3 is 13 residues.

The table lists this clone with a count of one. The V gene is TRBV28, the J gene TRBJ2-7; D unresolved. Trimming took off 2 bases at V and 3 bases at J, with 8 bases between the two ends. Germline CDR1 reads MDHEN; CDR2 reads SYDVKM. The CDR3 extends over 13 amino acids. The CDR3 sequence: CASSLGPGYEQYF. CDR3 DNA sequence: TGTGCCAGCAGTTTAGGTCCAGGCTACGAGCAGTACTTC.

This rearrangement joins TRBV6-6 to TRBJ2-7; D is perhaps TRBD1 or TRBD2 (5 bases each). The CDR3 spans 14 residues. V was trimmed by 6 bases and J by 3 bases, leaving 15 bases between them. Germline assignment: CDR1 MNHNY and CDR2 SVGAGI (reference sequence). The CDR3 region has the DNA TGTGCCAGCAGGCCGAGGGACGGGATCTACGAGCAGTACTTC. Protein sequence: CASRPRDGIYEQYF.

The rearrangement joins TRBV6-4 to TRBJ2-2; 12 bases align to TRBD2. Germline-derived CDR1 and CDR2 are MRHNA and SNTAGT. Trimming at V came to 6 bases and at J to 0 bases, leaving 2 bases not matched to a gene. The CDR3 runs 16 residues. The CDR3 loop reads CASRASGRANTGELFF. The CDR3 nucleotides are TGTGCCAGCAGAGCTAGCGGGAGGGCGAACACCGGGGAGCTGTTTTTT.

The V and J genes are TRBV24-1 and TRBJ2-1, with 8 nucleotides matching TRBD1. Per the germline V gene, CDR1 is KGHDR and CDR2 is SFDVKD. The CDR3 loop spans 15 amino acids. The trim removed 4 bases at V and 5 bases at J, leaving 6 bases unmatched. The CDR3 region is CATSDLDRGNNEQFF. CDR3 DNA: TGTGCCACCAGTGACCTCGACAGGGGAAACAATGAGCAGTTCTTC.

This clone was recorded once. This sequence joins TRBV2 and TRBJ2-7; 8 nucleotides align to TRBD1. V was pared by 6 bases and J by 3 bases, with 13 bases of the junction left unmatched. This CDR3 has 16 residues. Germline loops: CDR1 SNHLY, CDR2 FYNNEI. This CDR3 is CASSWATGTGHYEQYF. CDR3 sequence (DNA): TGTGCCAGCAGCTGGGCAACCGGGACAGGCCACTACGAGCAGTACTTC.

The rearrangement joins TRBV5-1 to TRBJ2-7; D perhaps matches TRBD1 (5 bases). The CDR3 extends over 13 amino acids. Germline CDR1 SGHRS, CDR2 YFSETQ. V was clipped by 0 bases and J by 5 bases, with 9 bases between them. CDR3 in DNA: TGCGCCAGCAGCTTGGCGGCAGGGAACGAGCAGTACTTC. It yields the protein CASSLAAGNEQYF.

The rearrangement joins TRBV28 to TRBJ2-3; TRBD1 aligns across 7 bases. The V gene end was trimmed by 3 bases and the J gene end by 2 bases; junction bases not matched to a gene: 2. This CDR3 is built from 14 residues. CDR1 MDHEN and CDR2 SYDVKM come from the germline V gene. In nucleotides, the CDR3 is TGTGCCAGCAGTTTGGGACAGACCACAGATACGCAGTATTTT. It specifies CASSLGQTTDTQYF.

The chain joins TRBV6-5 to TRBJ2-2, with TRBD2 identical over 8 bases. V trimming: 4 bases; J trimming: 5 bases; junction bases outside the gene matches: 3. This CDR3 is 14 amino acids long. Germline loops: CDR1 MNHEY, CDR2 SVGAGI. CDR3 in amino acids: CASSSPGGTGELFF. The DNA for the CDR3 is TGTGCCAGCAGTTCCCCGGGGGGGACCGGGGAGCTGTTTTTT.

This chain joins TRBV5-4 and TRBJ1-2; no firm D call. Trimming pared 4 bases from V and 10 bases from J, leaving 14 bases between. The CDR3 covers 12 residues. Germline CDR1 reads SGHNT; CDR2 reads YYREEE (reference sequence). Written as DNA, the CDR3 is TGTGCCAGCAGCACGGATTCTATGGTCTACACCTTC. Translation: CASSTDSMVYTF.

This chain connects TRBV9 to TRBJ2-1, with D uncertain. This CDR3 spans 15 amino acids. The germline V and J ends were trimmed by 4 bases and 1 base, with 12 bases remaining between them. Germline V CDR1 and CDR2: SGDLS, YYNGEE. The CDR3 region is CASSPWTLSYNEQFF. CDR3 sequence (DNA): TGTGCCAGCAGCCCCTGGACCCTGTCCTACAATGAGCAGTTCTTC.

CDR3 DNA sequence: TGTGCCACCAGTCCCCGCCCCGGGCAGGGAGCGGGAAACATTCAGTACTTC. Its translation: CATSPRPGQGAGNIQYF. The genes are TRBV24-1 and TRBJ2-4; possible D gene TRBD2, 6 bases. Germline-derived CDR1 and CDR2 are KGHDR and SFDVKD. The V end lost 6 bases, the J end lost 6 bases, and 23 bases lay between the germline ends. The CDR3 consists of 17 residues.

The genes are TRBV14 and TRBJ2-3, with D possibly TRBD2 on 6 matching bases. The CDR3 loop spans 13 amino acids. Germline-derived CDR1 and CDR2 are SGHDN and FVKESK. The V end lost 4 bases, the J end lost 6 bases, and 11 bases lay between the germline ends. The CDR3 sequence is CASSPLSGDTQYF. CDR3 in DNA: TGTGCCAGCAGCCCCCTTAGCGGTGATACGCAGTATTTT.

This chain connects TRBV11-3 to TRBJ2-5; 7 bases agree with TRBD1. This CDR3 spans 13 amino acids. Germline CDR1 is SGHNT and CDR2 is YENEEA. V dropped 1 base and J dropped 6; count of bases not matched to a gene: 2. CDR3 in amino acids: CASSLVRGKTQYF. DNA of the CDR3: TGTGCCAGCAGCTTAGTCAGGGGGAAGACCCAGTACTTC.

This chain's CDR3 is CASTNFGLAGGELFF. The CDR3 bases are TGTGCCAGCACCAATTTCGGACTAGCGGGAGGGGAGCTGTTTTTT. The chain combines TRBV5-6 with TRBJ2-2; 12 positions match TRBD2. This CDR3 contains 15 residues. J gave up 8 bases and V 6 bases, and 8 bases lay outside the gene matches. Per germline, CDR1 SGHDT and CDR2 YYEEEE.

CDR3 in amino acids: CASSLTRVGNTIYF. The CDR3 DNA is TGTGCCAGCAGCCTAACAAGGGTCGGAAACACCATATATTTT. The V call is TRBV3-1 (or the pseudogene TRBV3-2), the J call TRBJ1-3, with no clear D. Trimming pared 4 bases from V and 4 bases from J, leaving 11 bases between. CDR3 length: 14 amino acids. The germline V gene encodes CDR1 LGHDT and CDR2 YNNKEL (reference sequence).

The rearrangement links TRBV6-1 to TRBJ2-2, with D possibly being TRBD2 (6 bases). The germline gives CDR1 MNHNS, CDR2 SASEGT. The V gene lost 1 base and the J gene lost 7 bases, with 10 bases spanning the gap. The CDR3 has 14 residues. CDR3 region: CASSEGGGIGELFF. The CDR3 DNA reads TGTGCCAGCAGTGAAGGTGGGGGGATCGGGGAGCTGTTTTTT.